This T cell receptor beta chain was retrieved from a study of blood T cell repertoires in COVID-19. Study context: T cells, B-cell-depleted T cells, or PBMCs provided the cDNA or gDNA that served as material.

Trimming took off 0 bases at V and 5 bases at J, with 11 bases between the two ends. Germline CDR1 and CDR2: MNHNY and SVGAGI (reference sequence). The CDR3 has 14 residues. In the original workflow: Reference gene primers were amplified, and this amplification served to estimate nucleated cell counts. Assay used: immunoSEQ multiplex PCR; TCRdb lists only in-frame clones, some missing. The DNA gave D and trimming, while V, J and clone size come from that table. The table includes 250,000 to 350,000 clones, approximately 88% detected once. The receptor comes from a woman aged 45-65 years with active or convalescent COVID-19. V gene TRBV6-6 combines with J gene TRBJ2-7; a possible D gene is TRBD2 (5 bases). Material for sequencing was peripheral blood. The CDR3: CASSYSLGVNEQYF. CDR3 DNA sequence: TGTGCCAGCAGTTACTCACTAGGAGTAAACGAGCAGTACTTC.